A single sample gave rise to the 31 T cell receptor beta chains below, sequenced in a study of OX40 agonist ivuxolimab in advanced cancers. The method behind the library was the immunoSEQ multiplex PCR assay. TCRdb took over this immuneACCESS table, retaining in-frame rearrangements with V and J assigned. Such tables are incomplete; in checked studies, under half of the missing clones stem from an unresolved V gene, and the remainder is unexplained. Present in this sample are 54,000 or so clones, approximately 80% of which were seen just once. Jointly, the top ten make up around 4.6% of the sample. Sequenced here: CD4+ or CD8+ T cells sorted from blood, sampled in a trial of the OX40 agonist ivuxolimab. The source of these receptors is an adult with an advanced solid tumor such as melanoma, head and neck, liver or kidney cancer.

This chain connects TRBV6-5 to TRBJ1-5; 9 bases align to TRBD1. Germline trimming cut 4 bases from V and 2 bases from J; bases unmatched to any gene: 3. The V gene's germline CDR1 is MNHEY and CDR2 SVGAGI. The CDR3 consists of 15 residues. CDR3 region: CASSLTGGGNQPQHF. CDR3 bases: TGTGCCAGCAGTTTAACAGGGGGCGGCAATCAGCCCCAGCATTTT.

This clone was observed a single time. This sequence joins TRBV5-3 and TRBJ1-2, with 9 nucleotides matching TRBD1. TRBV5-3 is assigned to the ORF class and has an uncertain function. The V and J ends lost 4 bases and 4 bases, in that order; junction bases with no gene match: 5. The CDR3 totals 14 residues. CDR3 loop: CARSLRGQGYGYTF. Written as DNA, the CDR3 is TGTGCCAGAAGCCTTCGGGGACAGGGCTATGGCTACACCTTC.

This chain links TRBV5-1 with TRBJ2-4, with 12 bases identical to TRBD2. The germline gives CDR1 SGHRS, CDR2 YFSETQ. The J segment lost 7 bases and the V segment lost 5 bases, leaving 16 bases of the junction unmatched. The CDR3 sequence is 18 residues long. CDR3 bases: TGCGCCAGCAGTTCTTATCCGACTAGCGGGGGACCTAGGAACATTCAGTACTTC. Its protein is CASSSYPTSGGPRNIQYF.

Details on this clone: The junction and the germline gene differ at one end; a read error may be behind it. This chain connects TRBV6-1 to TRBJ2-7, with TRBD1 matching over 8 bases. This CDR3 is 13 amino acids long. Germline V gives CDR1 MNHNS, CDR2 SASEGT. CDR3 protein: CASSAGTGIRLDF. The CDR3 nucleotides read TGTGCCAGCAGTGCCGGGACAGGCATCCGTTTAGACTTC.

The chain's CDR3 is CATSVKNIQYF. The CDR3 DNA is TGTGCCACCAGCGTCAAAAACATTCAGTACTTC. The chain joins TRBV6-1 to TRBJ2-4; D call uncertain. CDR3 length: 11 residues. The germline gives CDR1 MNHNS, CDR2 SASEGT. Between the trimmed V and J ends, which lost 10 bases and 3 bases, there was a span of 7 bases.

V and J are TRBV6-5 and TRBJ1-2; tentative D call: TRBD1 (5 bases). The germline V gene has CDR1 MNHEY and CDR2 SVGAGI. This CDR3 has 14 residues. V gave up 3 bases and J gave up 5 bases, with 13 bases separating them. CDR3 in DNA: TGTGCCAGCAGTTATCAAGGGGCGAGTTATGGCTACACCTTC. Translating it yields CASSYQGASYGYTF.

The chain uses TRBV5-1 and TRBJ2-7; 7 bases align to TRBD1. With 1 base clipped from V and 9 bases from J, the junction kept 7 bases outside the gene matches. Germline V CDR1 and CDR2: SGHRS, YFSETQ. The CDR3 is 13 residues long. CDR3 DNA: TGCGCCAGCAGCTTGTTACAGGGGTCCGTGCAGTACTTC. It encodes CASSLLQGSVQYF.

This sequence joins TRBV7-2 and TRBJ1-6, with 9 positions matching TRBD1. Germline CDR1 is SGHTA and CDR2 is FQGNSA. CDR3 size: 14 residues. J gave up 7 bases and V 3 bases, and 1 base lay outside the gene matches. For the CDR3, the DNA is TGTGCCAGCAGCTTCGGGACAGGGAATTCACCCCTCCACTTT. This sequence encodes CASSFGTGNSPLHF.

This chain links TRBV6-1 with TRBJ2-2; D unresolved. Germline V gene sequence: CDR1 MNHNS, CDR2 SASEGT. V was trimmed by 6 bases and J by 9 bases, leaving 20 bases between them. This CDR3 is 15 amino acids long. CDR3 residues: CASRDFTGPRRELFF. The CDR3 coding sequence is TGTGCCAGCAGGGATTTTACCGGACCCCGAAGGGAGCTGTTTTTT.

V usage is TRBV11-3 and J usage is TRBJ2-3; 9 positions agree with TRBD1. After removal of 4 bases from V and 5 bases from J, the junction contained 7 bases not matched to a gene. CDR1 and CDR2 from the germline V gene are SGHNT and YENEEA. This CDR3 has 15 residues. CDR3 DNA sequence: TGTGCCAGCAGCTCTGGACAGGGGTCCTTAGATACGCAGTATTTT. Its translation: CASSSGQGSLDTQYF.

V is TRBV2 and J is TRBJ2-7; TRBD2 matches at 8 bases. Germline CDR1 is SNHLY and CDR2 is FYNNEI. The V gene end was trimmed by 6 bases and the J gene end by 4 bases; junction bases not matched to a gene: 11. The length of the CDR3 is 15 residues. DNA for the CDR3: TGTGCCAGCAGGGGGAGTTGGGTAGCGGGATACGAGCAGTACTTC. Translation: CASRGSWVAGYEQYF.

The V call is TRBV19, the J call TRBJ1-1, with D hard to call. Germline CDR1 LNHDA, CDR2 SQIVND (reference sequence). The ends were cut back, 3 bases at V and 2 bases at J, with 13 bases in the middle. There are 15 residues in the CDR3. The CDR3 coding sequence is TGTGCCAGTAGTATGGGCGGGGATGTAAACACTGAAGCTTTCTTT. As protein: CASSMGGDVNTEAFF.

CDR3 sequence reads: CASSQDRVAGDSNQPQHF. CDR3 nucleotide sequence: TGTGCCAGCTCCCAGGACCGAGTGGCAGGCGATAGCAATCAGCCCCAGCATTTT. The chain carries TRBV18 and TRBJ1-5, with D uncertain. The germline V and J ends were trimmed by 6 bases and 0 bases, with 21 bases remaining between them. Germline V gives CDR1 KGHSH, CDR2 LQKENI. The CDR3 totals 18 residues.

The V gene is TRBV9, the J gene TRBJ1-6; no clear D. Germline CDR1 is SGDLS and CDR2 is YYNGEE. This CDR3 has 19 residues. V lost 0 bases, J lost 5 bases, and 21 bases lay in between. CDR3 sequence: CASSVGLVSGLRNNSPLHF. The CDR3 DNA reads TGTGCCAGCAGCGTAGGTCTCGTATCGGGTCTCCGCAATAATTCACCCCTCCACTTT.

The J gene is TRBJ2-7, the V gene TRBV14; 7 bases are shared with TRBD1. V lost 4 bases, J lost 3 bases, and 9 bases stayed unmatched. Per the germline V gene, CDR1 is SGHDN and CDR2 is FVKESK. This CDR3 is 15 amino acids long. CDR3 DNA: TGTGCCAGCAGCCGATTTCGAGACAGGGACTACGAGCAGTACTTC. This codes for CASSRFRDRDYEQYF.

This clone was picked up a small number of times. V gene TRBV11-2 combines with J gene TRBJ1-5; the D is unclear. V shed 5 bases and J shed 7 bases, with 15 bases lying between them. CDR1 is SGHAT, CDR2 FQNNGV, per germline. There are 14 residues in the CDR3. The chain's CDR3 is CASSPEALGQPQHF. In nucleotides, the CDR3 is TGTGCCAGCAGCCCCGAGGCCCTGGGCCAGCCCCAGCATTTT. The variable domain in full, with the rest retrieved from reference TRBV11-2 and TRBJ1-5, is EAGVAQSPRYKIIEKRQSVAFWCNPISGHATLYWYQQILGQGPKLLIQFQNNGVVDDSQLPKDRFSAERLKGVDSTLKIQPAKLEDSAVYLCASSPEALGQPQHFGDGTRLSIL.

The rearrangement joins TRBV7-2 to TRBJ2-5, with TRBD1 identical over 8 bases. The CDR3 consists of 15 residues. In germline, CDR1 is SGHTA, CDR2 FQGNSA. The trim removed 5 bases at V and 2 bases at J, leaving 7 bases unmatched. The CDR3 loop reads CASSPGQGTQETQYF. CDR3 DNA sequence: TGTGCCAGCAGCCCCGGACAGGGAACTCAAGAGACCCAGTACTTC.

V gene TRBV27 combines with J gene TRBJ2-1; D unclear. The CDR3 covers 15 residues. Trimming left V 1 base short and J 3 bases short, with 10 bases between. Per germline, CDR1 MNHEY and CDR2 SMNVEV (reference sequence). The CDR3 sequence is CASSLFAPFYNEQFF. DNA for the CDR3: TGTGCCAGCAGTTTATTTGCCCCGTTCTACAATGAGCAGTTCTTC.

This sequence joins TRBV6-1 and TRBJ2-1; 9 bases are shared with TRBD1. The length of the CDR3 is 15 residues. Germline V gives CDR1 MNHNS, CDR2 SASEGT. Trimming at V came to 2 bases and at J to 6 bases, leaving 5 bases not matched to a gene. The CDR3 DNA sequence: TGTGCCAGCAGTGAAAAAGGGACAGGGCGCAATGAGCAGTTCTTC. Translating it yields CASSEKGTGRNEQFF.

The J gene is TRBJ1-5, the V gene TRBV28; D is unresolved. Germline values: CDR1 MDHEN, CDR2 SYDVKM. V dropped 3 bases and J dropped 0 bases, with 9 bases sitting between them. This CDR3 contains 15 residues. The CDR3 nucleotides are TGTGCCAGCAGTTTTGAGCGGTATAGCAATCAGCCCCAGCATTTT. This gives the protein CASSFERYSNQPQHF.

This clone appeared once. Here the CDR3 reads CSVAGGLAGAMAYF. As DNA, the CDR3 is TGCAGCGTTGCTGGAGGACTAGCGGGGGCCATGGCGTACTTC. The chain recombines TRBV29-1 with TRBJ2-7; 13 nucleotides line up with TRBD2. V shed 4 bases, J shed 12 bases, and the junction held 12 bases outside the gene matches. The V gene's germline CDR1 is SQVTM and CDR2 ANQGSEA. The CDR3 runs to 14 residues.

This rearrangement joins TRBV6-6 to TRBJ1-2; D is unresolved. The CDR3 extends over 14 amino acids. Germline V gene data show CDR1 as MNHNY and CDR2 as SVGAGI (reference sequence). The V end lost 5 bases, the J end lost 8 bases, and 18 bases lay between the germline ends. In nucleotides, the CDR3 is TGTGCCAGCAGTACACACCCAGAAGGCGGCGGCTACACCTTC. This gives the protein CASSTHPEGGGYTF.

The genes are TRBV11-2 and TRBJ1-6; no reliable D call. The V gene's germline CDR1 is SGHAT and CDR2 FQNNGV. This CDR3 has 16 residues. Trimming cost V 6 bases and J 0 bases, with 12 bases left between them. The CDR3 region is CASRLTSGSYNSPLHF. CDR3 sequence (DNA): TGTGCCAGCAGACTCACCAGTGGCTCCTATAATTCACCCCTCCACTTT.

This rearrangement joins TRBV5-6 to TRBJ2-1, with 7 bases aligning to TRBD2. The CDR3 is 12 residues long. Germline lookup yields CDR1 SGHDT and CDR2 YYEEEE. V lost 5 bases, J lost 13 bases, and 9 bases stayed unmatched. The CDR3, as DNA: TGTGCCAGCAGTCTGCGGGAGCCGCCTCAGTTCTTC. Amino acid sequence: CASSLREPPQFF.

The rearrangement links TRBV14 to TRBJ2-7, with D perhaps matching TRBD2 (5 bases). V lost 8 bases to trimming and J lost 0 bases, with 14 bases between them. The CDR3 covers 14 residues. Germline V gene data show CDR1 as SGHDN and CDR2 as FVKESK. CDR3 sequence reads: CASSRTGYSYEQYF. CDR3 sequence (DNA): TGTGCCAGCTCCCGGACGGGATACTCCTACGAGCAGTACTTC.

A few counts support this clone. The chain uses TRBV7-8 and TRBJ2-1; TRBD2 agrees at 7 bases. V was clipped by 2 bases and J by 5 bases; unmatched bases: 9. The CDR3 runs 16 residues. Germline V gene sequence: CDR1 SGHVS, CDR2 FQNEAQ. CDR3 region: CASSLRRLALHNEQFF. CDR3 DNA: TGTGCCAGCAGCTTAAGGCGACTAGCCCTCCACAATGAGCAGTTCTTC.

The table lists this clone with a count of one. The chain combines TRBV27 with TRBJ1-2; weak D call: TRBD1 (5 bases). The CDR3 is 16 amino acids. Germline assignment: CDR1 MNHEY and CDR2 SMNVEV (reference sequence). Trimming took 5 bases from V and 4 from J, leaving 20 bases between them. The CDR3 DNA reads as TGTGCCAGCAGTCCCATCGGCGGCAGGGCTGGCTATGGCTACACCTTC. This translates into CASSPIGGRAGYGYTF.

This chain links TRBV28 with TRBJ2-5; D is ambiguous. The J call may be mistaken, given a closer DNA end match to TRBJ2-7. CDR1 and CDR2 from the germline V gene are MDHEN and SYDVKM. The CDR3 extends over 14 amino acids. The chain's CDR3 is CASSLMPRTYEQYF. The CDR3 DNA reads TGTGCCAGCAGTTTAATGCCCAGAACCTACGAGCAGTACTTC.

The chain carries TRBV7-2 and TRBJ1-2; perhaps TRBD1 as D (6 bases). This CDR3 region has 15 residues. The V end was cut by 5 bases, the J end by 9 bases, with 22 bases between. Looked up from germline, CDR1 is SGHTA and CDR2 is FQGNSA. CDR3 in DNA: TGTGCCAGCAGCCCTCAAGGGGGGACGTGGGCTAGCTACACCTTC. Translated: CASSPQGGTWASYTF.

CDR3 residues: CASSYGQETQYF. In DNA form, the CDR3 reads TGCGCCAGCAGCTACGGCCAAGAGACCCAGTACTTC. V and J are TRBV5-1 and TRBJ2-5; unclear D gene. This CDR3 is 12 amino acids long. Germline CDR1 is SGHRS and CDR2 is YFSETQ. V gave up 3 bases and J gave up 1 base, with 4 bases separating them.

The chain employs TRBV5-1 and TRBJ1-6; perhaps TRBD1 as D (5 bases). The V end lost 1 base, the J end lost 0 bases, and 8 bases lay between the germline ends. Germline V gene sequence: CDR1 SGHRS, CDR2 YFSETQ. This CDR3 contains 16 residues. This CDR3 reads CASSLQGSSYNSPLHF. CDR3 sequence (DNA): TGCGCCAGCAGCTTGCAGGGAAGCTCCTATAATTCACCCCTCCACTTT.